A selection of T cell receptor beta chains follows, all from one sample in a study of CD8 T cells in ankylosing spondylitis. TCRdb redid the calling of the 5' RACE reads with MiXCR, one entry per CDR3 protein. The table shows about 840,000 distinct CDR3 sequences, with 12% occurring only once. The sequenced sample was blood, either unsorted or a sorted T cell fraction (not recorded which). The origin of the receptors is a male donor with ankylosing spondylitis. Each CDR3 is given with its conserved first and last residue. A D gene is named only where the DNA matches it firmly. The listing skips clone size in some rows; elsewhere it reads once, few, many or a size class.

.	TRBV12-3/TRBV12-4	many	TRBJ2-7	TGTGCCAGCAGTTTAGCGCTCCGGGGTACGTACGAGCAGTACTTC	CASSLALRGTYEQYF
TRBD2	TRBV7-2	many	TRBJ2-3	TGTGCCAGCAGCCGGACTAGCGGACTCACAGATACGCAGTATTTT	CASSRTSGLTDTQYF
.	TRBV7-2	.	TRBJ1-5	TGTGCCAGCAGCCCGGGGTTACGCAATCAGCCCCAGCATTTT	CASSPGLRNQPQHF
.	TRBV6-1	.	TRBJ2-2	TGTGCCAGCAGGAAAGGGGGGAATCCCACCGGGGAGCTGTTTTTT	CASRKGGNPTGELFF
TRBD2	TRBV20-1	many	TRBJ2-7	TGCAGTGCCCCTTGGGGCGGGGGAACCTACGAGCAGTACTTC	CSAPWGGGTYEQYF
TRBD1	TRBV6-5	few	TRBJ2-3	TGTGCCAGCAGTTACGACAGGGGGCGGCCGACAGATACGCAGTATTTT	CASSYDRGRPTDTQYF
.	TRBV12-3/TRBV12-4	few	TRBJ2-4	TGTGCCAGCAGTTACTGGGAATCGCCATACCAAGCCAAAAACATTCAGTACTTC	CASSYWESPYQAKNIQYF
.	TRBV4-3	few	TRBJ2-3	TGCGCCAGCAGCCAAGATGTGGTCAGGTACACAGATACGCAGTATTTT	CASSQDVVRYTDTQYF
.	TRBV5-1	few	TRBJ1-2	TGCGCCAGCAGCTTGGCCGGGGTTAACTATGGCTACACCTTC	CASSLAGVNYGYTF
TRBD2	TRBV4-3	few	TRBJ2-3	TGCGCCAGCAGCTGGACTAGCGGGACTGGAGATACGCAGTATTTT	CASSWTSGTGDTQYF
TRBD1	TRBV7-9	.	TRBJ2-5	TGTGCCAGCAGCCGTGGGACAGGGGGTAAGGAGACCCAGTACTTC	CASSRGTGGKETQYF